A single sample gave rise to the 22 T cell receptor beta chains below, sequenced in a study of prognosis after radiotherapy for stage I lung cancer. Two-round multiplex PCR, the amplification method, yielded TCR beta CDR3 from genomic DNA. Round one of PCR was performed, and it used primers specific to each TRBV and TRBJ gene. TCRdb re-called the multiplex PCR reads through MiXCR, storing one row per CDR3 protein. The sample contains 17,000 or so distinct CDR3 sequences, roughly two fifths of which appear only once. The sequenced sample was PBMCs, obtained before or after stereotactic body radiation therapy (not recorded which). These receptor sequences come from a donor of 50 years or more with non-small cell lung cancer.

This clonotype was seen repeatedly, ten times or more. V and J are TRBV15 and TRBJ2-3; 13 bases agree with TRBD2. Germline CDR1 reads LNHNV; CDR2 reads YYDKDF (reference sequence). V trimming: 0 bases; J trimming: 3 bases; junction bases outside the gene matches: 6. This CDR3 comprises 18 residues. The CDR3 DNA reads as TGTGCCACCAGCAGAGAAAGTACTAGCGGGGGGGCGACAGATACGCAGTATTTT. This encodes CATSRESTSGGATDTQYF.

This clonotype is labeled as medium-sized. CDR3 loop: CASSTTGDYEQYF. Written as DNA, the CDR3 is TGCGCCAGCAGCACGACAGGGGACTACGAGCAGTACTTC. The chain has TRBV5-1 and TRBJ2-7, with 8 positions matching TRBD1. CDR1 SGHRS and CDR2 YFSETQ come from the germline V gene. The CDR3 has 13 amino acids. V lost 4 bases to trimming and J lost 3 bases; unmatched junction nucleotides: 3.

This clonotype occurred many times. The gene calls are TRBV30 and TRBJ2-5; 7 positions match TRBD1. Per germline, CDR1 GTSNPN and CDR2 SVGIG (reference sequence). V trimming: 1 base; J trimming: 7 bases; junction bases outside the gene matches: 12. The CDR3 covers 15 residues. The CDR3 nucleotides are TGTGCCTGGAGTGACATACAGGGGATGTACGGGACCCAGTACTTC. Its translation: CAWSDIQGMYGTQYF.

Points on this clonotype: A far more abundant clone sits one base away, making this likely a read error. The chain recombines TRBV12-3 or TRBV12-4 with TRBJ2-7, with 10 positions matching TRBD1. V trimming: 7 bases; J trimming: 7 bases; junction bases outside the gene matches: 7. The CDR3 is made up of 13 amino acids. DNA for the CDR3: TGTGCCAGCACCTTCGGGACAGGGGATGAGCAGTACTTC. The encoded protein is CASTFGTGDEQYF.

This sequence joins TRBV6-1 and TRBJ2-7, with 7 positions matching TRBD1. The CDR3 sequence is 14 residues long. The J segment lost 2 bases and the V segment lost 7 bases, leaving 8 bases of the junction unmatched. The V gene's germline CDR1 is MNHNS and CDR2 SASEGT. CDR3 bases: TGTGCCAGCACCGGAACAGGGGACACCTACGAGCAGTACTTC. Translating it yields CASTGTGDTYEQYF.

Remarks on this clonotype: A read error may account for a junction end that differs from germline. This chain joins TRBV5-5 and TRBJ2-5; the D is unclear. The length of the CDR3 is 11 residues. Germline CDR1 reads SGHKS; CDR2 reads YYEKEE (reference sequence). CDR3 sequence (DNA): TGTGCCAGAAGCTTAGGGGAGACCCAGTACTTC. As protein: CARSLGETQYF.

This chain joins TRBV7-9 and TRBJ2-3; 9 nucleotides align to TRBD1. From germline, CDR1 is SEHNR and CDR2 FQNEAQ (reference sequence). This CDR3 is built from 15 residues. V trimming: 5 bases; J trimming: 11 bases; junction bases outside the gene matches: 14. This chain's CDR3 is CASSKRDRVTYMQYF. CDR3 DNA sequence: TGTGCCAGCAGCAAAAGGGACAGGGTAACATATATGCAGTATTTT.

This clonotype was detected ten times or more. The chain is built from TRBV7-2 and TRBJ2-1; D gene ambiguous. Trimming pared 9 bases from V and 0 bases from J, leaving 9 bases between. This CDR3 has 13 amino acids. Germline V gene data show CDR1 as SGHTA and CDR2 as FQGNSA. The CDR3 sequence is CASKLSSYNEQFF. In nucleotides, the CDR3 is TGTGCCAGTAAGTTGAGCTCCTACAATGAGCAGTTCTTC.

This clonotype was picked up many times. The rearrangement uses TRBV11-2 and TRBJ1-2; D gene unclear. Germline V gene sequence: CDR1 SGHAT, CDR2 FQNNGV. The CDR3 length is 12 residues. V was shortened by 4 bases and J by 4 bases, with 7 bases between the two germline ends. CDR3 coding DNA: TGTGCCAGCAGCTCGGGAGCCTATGGCTACACCTTC. Its protein is CASSSGAYGYTF.

This clonotype has only one observation. V and J are TRBV6-5 and TRBJ2-3; either TRBD1 or TRBD2 may supply D (5 bases each). Germline V gene data show CDR1 as MNHEY and CDR2 as SVGAGI. CDR3 length: 18 residues. V shed 4 bases and J shed 0 bases, with 20 bases lying between them. The CDR3 spells CASSSIIIIGASTDTQYF. The CDR3 bases are TGTGCCAGCAGTTCCATTATAATTATCGGGGCTAGCACAGATACGCAGTATTTT.

The sample holds many counts of this clonotype. The CDR3 DNA sequence: TGTGCCAGTACCAGGGGTACTGAAGCTTTCTTT. Translation: CASTRGTEAFF. This chain uses TRBV28 with TRBJ1-1, with D possibly TRBD1 on 6 matching bases. Between the trimmed V and J ends, which lost 9 bases and 5 bases, there was a span of 10 bases. Germline CDR1 and CDR2: MDHEN and SYDVKM. This CDR3 region has 11 residues.

The chain links TRBV2 to TRBJ1-2; D possibly corresponds to TRBD1 (5 bases). CDR1 and CDR2 from the germline V gene are SNHLY and FYNNEI. There are 15 residues in the CDR3. With 1 base removed from V and 3 bases from J, the gap between germline ends came to 12 bases. The CDR3 loop reads CASSEEGRSDYGYTF. In nucleotides, the CDR3 is TGTGCCAGCAGTGAAGAGGGACGGTCTGACTATGGCTACACCTTC.

This clonotype was counted ten times or more. V and J are TRBV7-8 and TRBJ2-1; the D gene is possibly TRBD2 (5 bases). V was clipped by 1 base and J by 1 base, with 11 bases between them. CDR1 SGHVS and CDR2 FQNEAQ come from the germline V gene. This CDR3 comprises 16 residues. The CDR3 reads CASSLDWSGSYNEQFF. Here the CDR3 DNA reads TGTGCCAGCAGCTTAGACTGGTCGGGGTCCTACAATGAGCAGTTCTTC.

This clonotype was counted ten times or more. J is TRBJ2-7 and V is TRBV6-1; 9 positions agree with TRBD1. This CDR3 comprises 11 residues. The germline CDR1 and CDR2 sequences are MNHNS and SASEGT. J gave up 12 bases and V 6 bases, and 6 bases lay outside the gene matches. The CDR3 region is CASSRGQGLYF. The CDR3 DNA reads TGTGCCAGCAGCCGCGGACAGGGGCTGTACTTC.

Of note for this clonotype: This is likely an artifact of a read error, given a far larger clone one base away. The V call is TRBV6-4, the J call TRBJ2-3; D is undetermined. Germline V gene sequence: CDR1 MRHNA, CDR2 SNTAGT. V was shortened by 5 bases and J by 3 bases, with 15 bases between the two germline ends. This CDR3 region has 15 residues. The CDR3 is CASSYTDVSTDTQYF. DNA for the CDR3: TGTGCCAGCAGTTACACAGATGTCAGTACAGATACGCAGTATTTT.

This clonotype has at least ten counts. This chain connects TRBV5-6 to TRBJ2-7; D gene uncertain. V was pared by 1 base and J by 3 bases, with 8 bases between. This CDR3 has 13 residues. Germline assignment: CDR1 SGHDT and CDR2 YYEEEE. CDR3: CASSLRRVYEQYF. For the CDR3, the DNA is TGTGCCAGCAGCTTGCGTCGGGTCTACGAGCAGTACTTC.

The V and J genes are TRBV6-1 and TRBJ2-1; possibly TRBD2 for D (6 bases). V was clipped by 7 bases and J by 5 bases, with 24 bases between them. The CDR3 covers 17 residues. Germline CDR1 reads MNHNS; CDR2 reads SASEGT. The CDR3 sequence is CASTHGVRGCSNNEQFF. In DNA form, the CDR3 reads TGTGCCAGCACCCACGGGGTGCGGGGTTGTAGTAACAATGAGCAGTTCTTC.

The J gene is TRBJ2-3, the V gene TRBV5-1; possibly TRBD2 for D (6 bases). V was cut by 6 bases and J by 2 bases, with 10 bases left in between. The CDR3 spans 13 residues. Germline CDR1 is SGHRS and CDR2 is YFSETQ. Here the CDR3 DNA reads TGCGCCAGCAAAGGCGGGGACACAGATACGCAGTATTTT. This encodes CASKGGDTDTQYF.

Comment on this clonotype: Because the CDR3 is missing its conserved closing phenylalanine or tryptophan, this is likely a read error. The chain carries TRBV30 and TRBJ2-2; maybe TRBD1 (6 bases). This CDR3 spans 15 amino acids. Deletions cut 2 bases from V and 6 bases from J, with 16 bases between. The germline gives CDR1 GTSNPN, CDR2 SVGIG (reference sequence). The CDR3 sequence: CAWSFPGAMSGELFS. As DNA, the CDR3 is TGTGCCTGGAGTTTCCCAGGGGCGATGTCCGGGGAGCTGTTTTCT.

This chain joins TRBV28 and TRBJ1-6; the D gene is possibly TRBD1 (6 bases). CDR3 length: 15 residues. Looked up from germline, CDR1 is MDHEN and CDR2 is SYDVKM. Trimming took off 3 bases at V and 9 bases at J, with 15 bases between the two ends. In DNA form, the CDR3 reads TGTGCCAGCAGTTTGGGGGGCAGGGGAGGTTCACCCCTCCACTTT. This gives the protein CASSLGGRGGSPLHF.

At least ten counts were recorded for this clonotype. The chain has TRBV4-2 and TRBJ2-1; D gene ambiguous. This CDR3 contains 14 residues. V was clipped by 0 bases and J by 9 bases, with 12 bases between them. Germline V CDR1 and CDR2: LGHNA, YNFKEQ. In DNA, the CDR3 is TGTGCCAGCAGCCAAGATAAAGAGTATGGTGAGCAGTTCTTC. Translated: CASSQDKEYGEQFF.

By proportion, this clonotype is medium-sized. The chain is built from TRBV19 and TRBJ2-2; 7 nucleotides match TRBD2. CDR3 length: 15 residues. V trimming: 5 bases; J trimming: 6 bases; junction bases outside the gene matches: 9. Germline V CDR1 and CDR2: LNHDA, SQIVND (reference sequence). CDR3: CASSPWGGEAGELFF. The DNA for the CDR3 is TGTGCCAGTAGTCCCTGGGGAGGGGAGGCCGGGGAGCTGTTTTTT.